A single sample gave rise to the 8 T cell receptor beta chains below, sequenced in a study of beta chain features in type 1 diabetes (dated by TCRdb to between 2018 and 2020). Their antigens remain unidentified. The method was the immunoSEQ multiplex PCR assay. All of the isolated RNA was reverse transcribed with the High Capacity cDNA Reverse Transcription Kit, so expressed TCRB transcripts were sequenced. Not all clones reach the TCRdb copy of this immuneACCESS table, which keeps in-frame sequences only. Checked studies attribute under half of the gap to unresolved V genes and leave the rest unexplained. For this sample there are 630,000 or so clones; over 13% appear just once. The top ten clones comprise roughly 0.04% of the sample. The paper as a whole reports these results and caveats: A moderate but significant shortening of TCRB CDR3 length was observed in type 1 diabetes patients in all four CD4+ subsets.

The specimen sequenced was naive CD4+ T cells from blood. The cell subset or site label of this sample denotes: true naive CD4+ T cells. Receptor source: a man younger than 30 with type 1 diabetes.

This sequence joins TRBV6-1 and TRBJ2-1; TRBD1 is a possible D gene (6 bases). V lost 4 bases to trimming and J lost 0 bases, with 7 bases between them. The germline V gene encodes CDR1 MNHNS and CDR2 SASEGT. The CDR3 spans 14 residues. In DNA, the CDR3 is TGTGCCAGCAGTGTACAGGGCTCCTACAATGAGCAGTTCTTC. It yields the protein CASSVQGSYNEQFF.

As DNA, the CDR3 is TGTGCCAGCAGCCTTACAGGGAGACTACCTAACACTGAAGCTTTCTTT. This sequence encodes CASSLTGRLPNTEAFF. This chain links TRBV6-6 with TRBJ1-1, with D possibly matching TRBD1 (6 bases). The V and J ends lost 6 bases and 2 bases respectively, with 19 bases between them. Germline V gene sequence: CDR1 MNHNY, CDR2 SVGAGI (reference sequence). The CDR3 runs 16 residues.

This clone was detected a few times. This chain links TRBV7-6 with TRBJ2-6; possibly TRBD1 for D (6 bases). Trimming stripped 1 base from V and 3 bases from J, with 16 bases between. CDR3 size: 18 residues. CDR1 SGHVS and CDR2 FNYEAQ come from the germline V gene. The CDR3 reads CASSLVGQPLFGANVLTF. In DNA form, the CDR3 reads TGTGCCAGCAGCTTAGTAGGACAGCCCCTATTTGGGGCCAACGTCCTGACTTTC.

This chain joins TRBV9 and TRBJ2-7, with D perhaps matching TRBD2 (6 bases). CDR1 is SGDLS and CDR2 is YYNGEE in the germline V gene. This CDR3 spans 12 amino acids. Trimming took 4 bases from V and 11 from J, leaving 16 bases between them. CDR3 in amino acids: CASSPGTSTEYF. The CDR3 nucleotides read TGTGCCAGCAGCCCGGGGACTTCCACGGAGTACTTC.

This rearrangement joins TRBV7-9 to TRBJ1-3; 7 bases are shared with TRBD1. The CDR3 length is 17 residues. The junction had 9 bases not matched to a gene; V was cut back by 4 bases and J by 0 bases. Germline loops: CDR1 SEHNR, CDR2 FQNEAQ (reference sequence). In DNA, the CDR3 is TGTGCCAGCAGCTCAAAGGCGGGACAGCCCTCTGGAAACACCATATATTTT. Translated: CASSSKAGQPSGNTIYF.

This clone showed up just a few times. The V call is TRBV6-1, the J call TRBJ2-7; the D is unclear. Trimming shortened V by 10 bases and J by 3 bases, and 19 bases separated the two germline ends. This CDR3 has 14 amino acids. Germline V gene lookup returns CDR1 MNHNS and CDR2 SASEGT. The CDR3 loop reads CAIRSGLRNYEQYF. CDR3 bases: TGTGCCATCCGCTCGGGTCTACGAAACTACGAGCAGTACTTC.

This clone has only a few counts. The chain links TRBV29-1 to TRBJ2-3; no clear D gene. Deletions cut 6 bases from V and 1 base from J, with 8 bases between. The V gene's germline CDR1 is SQVTM and CDR2 ANQGSEA. This CDR3 spans 12 amino acids. CDR3 DNA sequence: TGCAGCGTAAATGGTGGCACAGATACGCAGTATTTT. Its translation: CSVNGGTDTQYF.

The chain uses TRBV7-2 and TRBJ2-1; D might be TRBD2 (5 bases). The V gene's germline CDR1 is SGHTA and CDR2 FQGNSA. V lost 1 base to trimming and J lost 7 bases, with 17 bases between them. The CDR3 has 16 residues. CDR3 loop: CASSLDFGDYSNEQFF. The CDR3 bases are TGTGCCAGCAGCTTAGATTTTGGTGACTACTCGAATGAGCAGTTCTTC.